This passage covers 5 T cell receptor beta chains from one sample sequenced in a study of T cells in Graves' hyperthyroidism and ophthalmopathy. There were TCR beta CDR3 regions amplified from RNA transcripts. With the HTBI primer set, the TCR CDR3 went through a first round of RT-PCR. TCRdb re-called the multiplex PCR reads through MiXCR, storing one row per CDR3 protein. The table includes around 540,000 distinct CDR3 sequences, just over 45% detected once. Sequenced input: peripheral blood or thyroid tissue (not recorded which). The receptors here all came from a woman aged 18-35 years with Graves' hyperthyroidism.

The chain is built from TRBV11-2 and TRBJ2-7; D possibly corresponds to TRBD2 (6 bases). Germline CDR1 reads SGHAT; CDR2 reads FQNNGV. V was cut by 5 bases and J by 0 bases, with 14 bases left in between. CDR3 size: 15 residues. CDR3 DNA: TGTGCCAGCAGCAGGAGGGACTCGGTCTCCTACGAGCAGTACTTC. Translated, it gives CASSRRDSVSYEQYF.

This clonotype was counted only a few times. The chain recombines TRBV29-1 with TRBJ2-2; D possibly uses TRBD1 or TRBD2 (5 bases each). The length of the CDR3 is 16 residues. V was shortened by 4 bases and J by 4 bases, with 19 bases between the two germline ends. Germline loops: CDR1 SQVTM, CDR2 ANQGSEA. The chain's CDR3 is CSVAPPGTSGTGELFF. CDR3 DNA sequence: TGCAGCGTTGCCCCTCCCGGGACCAGCGGCACCGGGGAGCTGTTTTTT.

This clonotype was counted many times. A read error may produce the germline difference seen at one junction end. The V and J genes are TRBV10-3 and TRBJ1-6; the D gene is possibly TRBD1 (6 bases). The germline gives CDR1 ENHRY, CDR2 SYGVKD. This CDR3 contains 14 residues. CDR3 DNA: TGTGCCAGCAGTGAAGTGGACAGCAAAGCACCCCTCCACTTT. As protein: CASSEVDSKAPLHF.

This clonotype was seen a few times. This rearrangement joins TRBV11-2 to TRBJ2-7, with D possibly being TRBD2 (5 bases). Germline V lookup: CDR1 SGHAT, CDR2 FQNNGV. V was pared by 2 bases and J by 2 bases, with 22 bases between. The CDR3 runs 18 residues. The CDR3 protein is CASSLLGWGSTGTYEQYF. The CDR3 DNA reads TGTGCCAGCAGCTTACTCGGATGGGGTTCGACGGGAACCTACGAGCAGTACTTC. The full variable domain, completed using reference TRBV11-2 and TRBJ2-7, is EAGVAQSPRYKIIEKRQSVAFWCNPISGHATLYWYQQILGQGPKLLIQFQNNGVVDDSQLPKDRFSAERLKGVDSTLKIQPAKLEDSAVYLCASSLLGWGSTGTYEQYFGPGTRLTVT.

The chain links TRBV10-3 to TRBJ1-1; D is undetermined. CDR1 ENHRY and CDR2 SYGVKD come from the germline V gene. Trimming left V 6 bases short and J 7 bases short, with 18 bases between. The CDR3 is made up of 14 amino acids. Here the CDR3 DNA reads TGTGCCATCAGCGAGGACGGCGGTGGCAATGAAGCTTTCTTT. Translation gives CAISEDGGGNEAFF.